This TCR beta chain came from a study of blood T cells in healthy people across ages. Germline CDR1 MDHEN, CDR2 SYDVKM. The CDR3 is made up of 15 amino acids. Then a second PCR, running about 7 to 11 cycles, was carried out with a sample-barcoded 5' primer and a J-beta primer mix. TCRdb ran MiXCR on the 5' RACE reads and lists one entry per CDR3 protein. The sample gives about 580,000 distinct CDR3 sequences, 47% of which show up once; approximately 23% is in the top ten. On this clonotype itself: Compared with germline, one end of the junction differs, possibly owing to a read error.

This sequence joins TRBV28 and TRBJ2-7, with 7 bases lining up with TRBD1. The TCR was taken from a man older than 75 in good health. Source material: blood. This chain's CDR3 is CACSFRQGRQYEQYF. CDR3 nucleotide sequence: TGTGCCTGCAGTTTTAGACAGGGACGCCAGTACGAGCAGTACTTC.